This T cell receptor beta chain emerged from a study of blood T cell repertoires in COVID-19. Study in general: Spain, Italy and the United States supplied samples that represented acute and convalescent COVID-19.

CDR1 and CDR2 from the germline V gene are SGHTA and FQGNSA. CDR3 length: 16 residues. V shed 4 bases and J shed 6 bases, with 18 bases lying between them. This clone was detected a few times. Only in-frame clones appear in the TCRdb table, and some are missing; sequencing was by immunoSEQ multiplex PCR. This sample yields about 48,000 clones, of which approximately 90% are seen a single time; around 3.1% belongs to the top ten. Enrolled through a virtual design, the participants were between about 18 and 100 years of age and came from 24 US areas. Clinical history reported by participants formed the basis on which cohorts were assigned. Cohort 3 recovered donors had two negative PCRs, clearance, or symptom resolution.

Material for sequencing was PBMCs or T cells enriched from blood (not recorded which). The source of this sequence is a woman between 50 and 59 years old who had recovered from COVID-19. The chain has TRBV7-2 and TRBJ2-2, with D maybe TRBD2 (5 bases). CDR3 in DNA: TGTGCCAGCAGCTCTATAACTAGTTCCCGAGCCGGGGAGCTGTTTTTT. Its translation: CASSSITSSRAGELFF.